Included here is one T cell receptor beta chain sequence, with context. The target antigen is unknown. This CDR3 region has 14 residues. CDR1 and CDR2 (germline): SGHRS, YFSETQ. The V end was cut by 0 bases, the J end by 0 bases, with 6 bases between. The record originates from a study of T cells in localized non-small cell lung cancer. Whole-study results and caveats: In the blood, greater T cell density corresponded to longer overall survival. Maximal T cell clonality occurred in uninvolved adjacent lung, with tumor ranking below it. Out of the top 100 tumor clones, a median about 57 were seen in adjacent lung.

This table comes from immunoSEQ multiplex PCR, and its TCRdb copy is limited to in-frame clones, with some not included. The sample holds tens of thousands of clones, approximately 88% seen once. This clonotype was sampled from a man aged 35 to 69 with stage III lung adenocarcinoma. The chain couples TRBV5-1 to TRBJ1-1; D gene ambiguous. Sequenced material: peripheral blood mononuclear cells, taken before any cancer treatment. CDR3 in DNA: TGCGCCAGCAGCTTGGGCCCCGTGAACACTGAAGCTTTCTTT. Translation gives CASSLGPVNTEAFF.